The 26 T cell receptor beta chains below come from one sample, sequenced in a study of graft-versus-host responses after intestinal transplantation (dated by TCRdb to about 2021). The sample's time point, from its label and the paper: cells obtained before transplantation from donor or recipient. The antigens of these receptors remain unknown. Library preparation used the immunoSEQ multiplex PCR assay. Here the immuneACCESS table is served through TCRdb, limited to in-frame sequences with V and J called. Missing clones are a known gap in these copies; in checked studies unresolved V genes cover under half, and the rest lacks a known reason. This sample comprises 70,000 to 80,000 clones, 90% of them detected only once. The top ten hold 1.3% of the sample. The material was unstimulated CD8+ T cells sorted from spleen or lymph node cells, obtained before intestinal transplant. These receptor sequences come from a human donor who received an intestinal transplant.

The chain uses TRBV6-1 and TRBJ2-7; TRBD1 matches at 8 bases. CDR3 length: 15 residues. The ends lost 3 bases at V and 3 bases at J; junction bases unmatched: 7. Germline V lookup: CDR1 MNHNS, CDR2 SASEGT. The CDR3 region has the DNA TGTGCCAGCAGTGACAGTCCAGGGGGCGGCTACGAGCAGTACTTC. The encoded protein is CASSDSPGGGYEQYF.

This clone was detected once. This sequence joins TRBV6-5 and TRBJ2-5, with a tentative D call TRBD2 (5 bases). This CDR3 has 13 amino acids. Germline values: CDR1 MNHEY, CDR2 SVGAGI. The V and J ends lost 6 bases and 9 bases respectively, with 17 bases between them. CDR3: CASRPRDSGAQYF. Written as DNA, the CDR3 is TGTGCCAGCAGACCCCGGGATTCGGGCGCCCAGTACTTC.

The chain combines TRBV13 with TRBJ1-6, with no clear D. Germline V gene sequence: CDR1 PRHDT, CDR2 FYEKMQ (reference sequence). V shed 1 base and J shed 0 bases, with 7 bases lying between them. The CDR3 spans 16 residues. The CDR3 nucleotides are TGTGCCAGCAGCTTAGCGAGCGACTCCTATAATTCACCCCTCCACTTT. Encoded protein: CASSLASDSYNSPLHF.

This clone was seen just once. The chain recombines TRBV7-6 with TRBJ1-1; D is unclear. This CDR3 comprises 16 residues. V lost 5 bases, J lost 0 bases, and 16 bases lay in between. Germline V lookup: CDR1 SGHVS, CDR2 FNYEAQ. CDR3 DNA sequence: TGTGCCAGCAGCCCCGGAGCGAAGCTAATGAACACTGAAGCTTTCTTT. It codes for CASSPGAKLMNTEAFF.

The CDR3 loop reads CASKPGLGGDTQYF. The CDR3 DNA reads TGTGCCAGCAAACCGGGACTAGGGGGGGATACGCAGTATTTT. The rearrangement joins TRBV9 to TRBJ2-3, with 8 bases fitting TRBD2. The junction had 9 bases not matched to a gene; V was cut back by 6 bases and J by 6 bases. CDR1 and CDR2 from the germline V gene are SGDLS and YYNGEE. The CDR3 spans 14 residues.

This clone was seen only once. The rearrangement uses TRBV6-4 and TRBJ2-3; 12 bases fit TRBD2. The germline CDR1 and CDR2 sequences are MRHNA and SNTAGT. After removal of 5 bases from V and 3 bases from J, the junction contained 3 bases not matched to a gene. The CDR3 has 15 residues. CDR3 nucleotides: TGTGCCAGCAGTAAACTAGCGGGGGGAACAGATACGCAGTATTTT. Its protein product is CASSKLAGGTDTQYF.

The chain is built from TRBV6-6 and TRBJ2-7, with a weak D call TRBD2 (6 bases). Trimming left V 8 bases short and J 2 bases short, with 13 bases between. The CDR3 has 13 amino acids. Germline V CDR1 and CDR2: MNHNY, SVGAGI (reference sequence). The CDR3 bases are TGTGCCAGCGCGGGCGGGGTCCCCTACGAGCAGTACTTC. It specifies CASAGGVPYEQYF.

This clone was seen a single time. The CDR3 DNA reads TGCGCCAGCAGGTCCGGGGATACGCAGTATTTT. It yields the protein CASRSGDTQYF. The chain is built from TRBV10-2 and TRBJ2-3, with D uncertain. This CDR3 has 11 amino acids. Trimming removed 6 bases at V and 6 bases at J, with 7 bases between. CDR1 is WSHSY, CDR2 SAAADI, per germline.

The genes are TRBV27 and TRBJ2-7, with D perhaps matching TRBD1 (5 bases). Germline loops: CDR1 MNHEY, CDR2 SMNVEV (reference sequence). V lost 3 bases and J 3 bases, leaving 12 bases between the germline ends. CDR3 length equals 14 residues. This CDR3 reads CASSFGQQFYEQYF. CDR3 nucleotides: TGTGCCAGCAGTTTTGGACAACAATTCTACGAGCAGTACTTC.

V and J are TRBV27 and TRBJ1-1; D is ambiguous. Germline V gene sequence: CDR1 MNHEY, CDR2 SMNVEV (reference sequence). The CDR3 sequence is 16 residues long. Trimming pared 0 bases from V and 4 bases from J, leaving 15 bases between. The CDR3 bases are TGTGCCAGCAGTTTATCCTCCCCGGGGAGCGGCACTGAAGCTTTCTTT. It specifies CASSLSSPGSGTEAFF.

V is TRBV6-5 and J is TRBJ2-5; a weak D match, TRBD2 (6 bases). Trimming stripped 6 bases from V and 3 bases from J, with 17 bases between. This CDR3 has 15 residues. Germline V gene lookup returns CDR1 MNHEY and CDR2 SVGAGI. The CDR3, as DNA: TGTGCCAGCAGAACGGGACTCGTGCGTAAAGAGACCCAGTACTTC. It specifies CASRTGLVRKETQYF.

This chain links TRBV10-2 with TRBJ1-1; D not resolved. CDR3 length equals 12 residues. V dropped 6 bases and J dropped 7 bases, with 12 bases sitting between them. The V gene's germline CDR1 is WSHSY and CDR2 SAAADI. CDR3 region: CASRSPTGEAFF. The CDR3 bases are TGCGCCAGCAGAAGTCCTACCGGTGAAGCTTTCTTT.

This clone was picked up one time. The DNA for the CDR3 is TGTGCCAGCAGTGAATGGGCAGGCCACGAGCAGTACTTC. Amino acids: CASSEWAGHEQYF. The chain combines TRBV2 with TRBJ2-7; D is unclear. Germline assignment: CDR1 SNHLY and CDR2 FYNNEI. This CDR3 spans 13 amino acids. V was clipped by 2 bases and J by 5 bases, with 10 bases between them.

This clone was detected only once. CDR3 loop: CASSQPGLAGNEQFF. The CDR3 DNA sequence: TGTGCCAGCAGTCAACCGGGACTAGCGGGCAATGAGCAGTTCTTC. The chain recombines TRBV7-9 with TRBJ2-1, with TRBD2 matching over 12 bases. Trimming removed 6 bases from V and 6 bases from J; junction bases left unmatched: 6. From germline, CDR1 is SEHNR and CDR2 FQNEAQ (reference sequence). This CDR3 is 15 amino acids long.

CDR3 sequence (DNA): TGTGCCAGCAGCCCAGGGGACAGAGTTTCCGTCACTGAAGCTTTCTTT. Protein sequence: CASSPGDRVSVTEAFF. This chain joins TRBV7-9 and TRBJ1-1; 7 bases are a match to TRBD1. Germline V gene data show CDR1 as SEHNR and CDR2 as FQNEAQ (reference sequence). The CDR3 spans 16 residues. V lost 5 bases and J lost 4; bases outside the gene matches: 13.

The V gene is TRBV4-1, the J gene TRBJ1-2, with 8 positions matching TRBD1. J lost 4 bases, V lost 0 bases, and 10 bases had no gene match. Germline V gene sequence: CDR1 MGHRA, CDR2 YSYEKL. The CDR3 is 17 residues long. This CDR3 is CASSQEGLGQGAYGYTF. CDR3 nucleotides: TGCGCCAGCAGCCAAGAGGGCCTCGGACAGGGCGCCTATGGCTACACCTTC.

The chain combines TRBV12-5 with TRBJ2-7; unclear D gene. CDR3 length: 12 amino acids. CDR1 and CDR2 (germline): LGHNT, FRNRAP. Trimming took 1 base from V and 4 from J, leaving 5 bases between them. CDR3 DNA: TGTGCTAGTGGTTTGGGCGGTTACGAGCAGTACTTC. It codes for CASGLGGYEQYF.

The chain recombines TRBV4-1 with TRBJ2-1, with 13 bases that match TRBD2. V lost 1 base, J lost 8 bases, and 2 bases stayed unmatched. CDR1 and CDR2 from the germline V gene are MGHRA and YSYEKL. The CDR3 has 15 amino acids. CDR3 in amino acids: CASSQGLAGGDEQFF. In nucleotides, the CDR3 is TGCGCCAGCAGCCAAGGACTAGCGGGGGGCGATGAGCAGTTCTTC.

The chain is built from TRBV5-6 and TRBJ2-2, with 8 bases matching TRBD2. The CDR3 runs to 16 residues. The germline CDR1 and CDR2 sequences are SGHDT and YYEEEE. The V gene end was trimmed by 0 bases and the J gene end by 6 bases; junction bases not matched to a gene: 7. In nucleotides, the CDR3 is TGTGCCAGCAGCTTGGCCGGGGCGGGGGGCCCCGGGGAGCTGTTTTTT. Protein: CASSLAGAGGPGELFF. The full variable domain, with the rest looked up from reference TRBV5-6 and TRBJ2-2, is DAGVTQSPTHLIKTRGQQVTLRCSPKSGHDTVSWYQQALGQGPQFIFQYYEEEERQRGNFPDRFSGHQFPNYSSELNVNALLLGDSALYLCASSLAGAGGPGELFFGEGSRLTVL.

The chain couples TRBV5-6 to TRBJ2-6, with D perhaps matching TRBD1 (5 bases). The CDR3 contains 18 residues. V shed 0 bases and J shed 0 bases, with 13 bases lying between them. Germline V lookup: CDR1 SGHDT, CDR2 YYEEEE. The CDR3 is CASSLGAGSYSGANVLTF. DNA for the CDR3: TGTGCCAGCAGCTTGGGTGCAGGGTCTTACTCTGGGGCCAACGTCCTGACTTTC.

This clone was seen once. The V gene is TRBV9, the J gene TRBJ1-2; TRBD1 matches 8 bases. V was pared by 4 bases and J by 4 bases, with 6 bases of the junction left unmatched. Germline V gene data show CDR1 as SGDLS and CDR2 as YYNGEE. The CDR3 covers 14 residues. CDR3 region: CASSIGTGGYGYTF. The CDR3 region has the DNA TGTGCCAGCAGCATCGGGACAGGCGGCTATGGCTACACCTTC. The full variable domain, rest sourced from reference TRBV9 and TRBJ1-2, is DSGVTQTPKHLITATGQRVTLRCSPRSGDLSVYWYQQSLDQGLQFLIQYYNGEERAKGNILERFSAQQFPDLHSELNLSSLELGDSALYFCASSIGTGGYGYTFGSGTRLTVV.

The gene calls are TRBV10-1 and TRBJ2-7, with D unresolved. Germline V CDR1 and CDR2: WNHNN, SYGVQD (reference sequence). Trimming took 8 bases from V and 3 from J, leaving 11 bases between them. This CDR3 has 12 amino acids. This CDR3 is CASYPIYYEQYF. DNA of the CDR3: TGCGCCAGCTACCCGATCTACTACGAGCAGTACTTC.

The chain is built from TRBV6-1 and TRBJ2-6; TRBD1 is a possible D gene (5 bases). V dropped 2 bases and J dropped 0 bases, with 11 bases sitting between them. The CDR3 spans 17 residues. Germline assignment: CDR1 MNHNS and CDR2 SASEGT. CDR3 nucleotide sequence: TGTGCCAGCAGTGAATGGGGCAGGAGCTCTGGGGCCAACGTCCTGACTTTC. The encoded protein is CASSEWGRSSGANVLTF.

The chain employs TRBV10-3 and TRBJ2-1; TRBD1 matches 7 bases. CDR1 is ENHRY and CDR2 is SYGVKD in the germline V gene. Trimming at V came to 2 bases and at J to 8 bases, leaving 3 bases not matched to a gene. The CDR3 has 13 amino acids. In DNA, the CDR3 is TGTGCCATCAGTGAGAGAGGGGGCGATGAGCAGTTCTTC. Amino acids: CAISERGGDEQFF.

CDR3: CASSLGRGLAGEQETQYF. CDR3 bases: TGTGCCAGCAGCTTAGGCCGCGGACTAGCGGGGGAACAAGAGACCCAGTACTTC. The chain joins TRBV13 to TRBJ2-5, with TRBD2 matching over 13 bases. The CDR3 covers 18 residues. The germline CDR1 and CDR2 sequences are PRHDT and FYEKMQ (reference sequence). V gave up 0 bases and J gave up 2 bases; unmatched junction bases: 6.

This clone is categorized as medium-sized (0.01 to 0.1%). The gene calls are TRBV11-2 and TRBJ2-2; D is unresolved. Trimming took 4 bases from V and 6 from J, leaving 6 bases between them. Germline CDR1 and CDR2: SGHAT and FQNNGV. This CDR3 comprises 12 residues. The CDR3 nucleotides are TGTGCCAGCAGCTCAAGCCCCGGGGAGCTGTTTTTT. This encodes CASSSSPGELFF.